The clone carrying this T cell receptor (beta chain) occurred many times. The data belong to a study of T cells in Graves' hyperthyroidism and ophthalmopathy. Aged 18 to 65, the patients had hyperthyroidism that was newly diagnosed and had lasted under 2 months. The CDR3 has 15 residues. Per germline, CDR1 LGHDT and CDR2 YNNKEL (reference sequence). J was trimmed by 7 bases and V by 0 bases; bases with no gene match: 7. Researchers amplified the TCR beta CDR3 regions from RNA transcripts. A set of HTBI primers served as the primers for a first-round RT-PCR of the TCR CDR3. TCRdb independently ran MiXCR on the multiplex PCR reads; one entry per CDR3 protein. The sample yields under 400,000 distinct CDR3 sequences, 21% seen once.

V is TRBV3-1 and J is TRBJ2-7; 9 bases are shared with TRBD1. The receptor comes from a woman aged 45 to 65 with Graves' hyperthyroidism. The sequencing input was blood. This CDR3 reads CASSQDPTGGREQYF. The DNA of the CDR3 is TGTGCCAGCAGCCAAGATCCCACAGGGGGCCGAGAGCAGTACTTC.